The 5 T cell receptor beta chains reported below all come from one sample, sequenced in a study of shared clonotypes between healthy human individuals (dated by TCRdb to about 2020). Library method: the immunoSEQ multiplex PCR assay. Sourced from immuneACCESS, this table was stored by TCRdb with only in-frame sequences that have V and J called. A share of the clones is absent; for the studies checked, an unresolved V gene accounts for under half, and the remainder has no known explanation. For this sample the table gives a few million clones, of which roughly 93% were detected only once. About 0.37% of the sample belongs to the ten largest clones. Sequences were obtained from naive CD4+ T cells from PBMCs. Read against the paper, the sample's cell subset or site label means: CD45RA+ positively selected. The receptor set was obtained from a man between 18 and 29 years old in good health. Some clones in this sample may be carry-over from other donors' samples.

As regards this clone: Other DNA sequences within the sample encode an identical CDR3. The rearrangement links TRBV5-1 to TRBJ2-1; no firm D call. The ends were cut back, 0 bases at V and 5 bases at J, with 6 bases in the middle. The length of the CDR3 is 13 residues. Germline V lookup: CDR1 SGHRS, CDR2 YFSETQ. CDR3 nucleotides: TGCGCCAGCAGCTTGGAGGGTAACAATGAGCAGTTCTTC. Translated: CASSLEGNNEQFF. Using reference TRBV5-1 and TRBJ2-1 for the parts outside the CDR3, the full variable domain is KAGVTQTPRYLIKTRGQQVTLSCSPISGHRSVSWYQQTPGQGLQFLFEYFSETQRNKGNFPGRFSGRQFSNSRSEMNVSTLELGDSALYLCASSLEGNNEQFFGPGTRLTVL.

The V gene is TRBV6-4, the J gene TRBJ2-3; 9 bases align to TRBD2. This CDR3 region has 18 residues. Germline CDR1 and CDR2: MRHNA and SNTAGT. V dropped 4 bases and J dropped 7; count of bases not matched to a gene: 18. The CDR3 here is CASSGLREGLAPYHTQYF. Here the CDR3 DNA reads TGTGCCAGCAGTGGCTTGCGGGAGGGCCTGGCACCCTATCATACGCAGTATTTT.

V is TRBV2 and J is TRBJ1-3, with TRBD1 as a possible D gene (5 bases). Germline CDR1 is SNHLY and CDR2 is FYNNEI. The V and J ends lost 7 bases and 0 bases respectively, with 7 bases between them. The CDR3 has 13 amino acids. CDR3 DNA: TGTGCCAGCAAGGGGTTCTCTGGAAACACCATATATTTT. Translating it yields CASKGFSGNTIYF.

The V and J genes are TRBV11-3 and TRBJ2-1; 7 bases are a match to TRBD2. V lost 1 base and J lost 3; bases outside the gene matches: 6. The length of the CDR3 is 16 residues. Germline-derived CDR1 and CDR2 are SGHNT and YENEEA. The DNA for the CDR3 is TGTGCCAGCAGCTTAGGAGGCGGGAGTGGCTACAATGAGCAGTTCTTC. This gives the protein CASSLGGGSGYNEQFF.

This clone was detected only a few times. J is TRBJ1-1 and V is TRBV27; no clear D gene. V was trimmed by 2 bases and J by 7 bases, leaving 14 bases between them. Germline V gene data show CDR1 as MNHEY and CDR2 as SMNVEV (reference sequence). The CDR3 runs 14 residues. The CDR3 is CASSLQLGAFEAFF. The CDR3 DNA is TGTGCCAGCAGTTTACAGTTAGGAGCGTTTGAAGCTTTCTTT.